Each of the 15 T cell receptor beta chains below was sequenced from the same sample in a study of T cells in localized non-small cell lung cancer. Sequenced by immunoSEQ multiplex PCR; TCRdb stores in-frame clones only, minus some. The sample holds some 970 clones, about a fifth seen once. Sequencing used lung tumor tissue, obtained before any cancer treatment. These receptor sequences come from a man aged 35-75 years with stage I squamous cell lung carcinoma.

This clone turned up a few times. V gene TRBV15 combines with J gene TRBJ1-3, with D perhaps TRBD1 (5 bases). The CDR3 has 15 amino acids. Germline V gene sequence: CDR1 LNHNV, CDR2 YYDKDF (reference sequence). V was shortened by 2 bases and J by 0 bases, with 8 bases between the two germline ends. CDR3 loop: CATSRTGASGNTIYF. Written as DNA, the CDR3 is TGTGCCACCAGCAGAACTGGGGCCTCTGGAAACACCATATATTTT.

The gene calls are TRBV5-1 and TRBJ2-2; 10 bases line up with TRBD2. V lost 1 base and J lost 2; bases outside the gene matches: 8. The V gene's germline CDR1 is SGHRS and CDR2 YFSETQ. This CDR3 spans 18 amino acids. This CDR3 reads CASSLYYSGGTNTGELFF. The CDR3, as DNA: TGCGCCAGCAGCTTGTATTATAGCGGGGGGACAAACACCGGGGAGCTGTTTTTT.

The chain uses TRBV6-8 and TRBJ1-1, with a tentative D call TRBD1 (5 bases). Trimming removed 5 bases from V and 3 bases from J, with 10 bases in between. This CDR3 is 13 amino acids long. Germline V lookup: CDR1 MNHGY, CDR2 SAAAGT. Here the CDR3 reads CASSNGGYTEAFF. The CDR3 nucleotides are TGTGCCAGCAGTAACGGGGGGTACACTGAAGCTTTCTTT.

V and J are TRBV4-1 and TRBJ1-5; D ambiguous. Between the trimmed V and J ends, which lost 0 bases and 6 bases, there was a span of 12 bases. The CDR3 consists of 15 residues. The V gene's germline CDR1 is MGHRA and CDR2 YSYEKL. Written as DNA, the CDR3 is TGCGCCAGCAGCCAAGACCTGGGATCCGGTCAGCCCCAGCATTTT. Its translation is CASSQDLGSGQPQHF.

This clone has only one observation. The chain has TRBV19 and TRBJ1-6, with a tentative D call TRBD1 (6 bases). The CDR3 length is 17 residues. V was pared by 10 bases and J by 0 bases, with 19 bases between. Per germline, CDR1 LNHDA and CDR2 SQIVND (reference sequence). The CDR3 bases are TGTGCCACCGCCGGGGCGGACAGAAGCTCCTATAATTCACCCCTCCACTTT. Translating it yields CATAGADRSSYNSPLHF.

This clone is large. The rearrangement links TRBV11-3 to TRBJ1-6; TRBD1 agrees at 9 bases. In germline, CDR1 is SGHNT, CDR2 YENEEA. This CDR3 region has 14 residues. Trimming at V came to 5 bases and at J to 7 bases, leaving 3 bases not matched to a gene. The CDR3, as DNA: TGTGCCAGCAGCCTTGGACAGGGGAATTCACCCCTCCACTTT. Its protein product is CASSLGQGNSPLHF.

The rearrangement uses TRBV30 and TRBJ2-7; TRBD1 might be the D (5 bases). Trimming removed 2 bases from V and 4 bases from J, with 6 bases in between. This CDR3 is built from 11 residues. Looked up from germline, CDR1 is GTSNPN and CDR2 is SVGIG (reference sequence). CDR3 amino acids: CAWSKGYEQYF. The CDR3 nucleotides are TGTGCCTGGAGTAAGGGGTACGAGCAGTACTTC. The full variable domain, rest sourced from reference TRBV30 and TRBJ2-7, is SQTIHQWPATLVQPVGSPLSLECTVEGTSNPNLYWYRQAAGRGLQLLFYSVGIGQISSEVPQNLSASRPQDRQFILSSKKLLLSDSGFYLCAWSKGYEQYFGPGTRLTVT.

This chain uses TRBV19 with TRBJ2-3; TRBD2 might be the D (5 bases). The CDR3 has 12 amino acids. Trimming left V 1 base short and J 7 bases short, with 6 bases between. Germline CDR1 is LNHDA and CDR2 is SQIVND (reference sequence). DNA of the CDR3: TGTGCCAGTAGTATAGTCGGGAATACGCAGTATTTT. Residues: CASSIVGNTQYF.

The gene calls are TRBV6-8 and TRBJ2-7; the D gene is possibly TRBD1 (5 bases). The CDR3 spans 15 residues. V lost 2 bases, J lost 7 bases, and 18 bases lay in between. CDR1 MNHGY and CDR2 SAAAGT come from the germline V gene. The chain's CDR3 is CASSYEAGLLGEQYF. CDR3 nucleotide sequence: TGTGCCAGCAGTTACGAGGCAGGGCTTCTCGGAGAGCAGTACTTC.

The V call is TRBV7-2, the J call TRBJ1-1, with TRBD1 as a possible D gene (5 bases). Germline V gene data show CDR1 as SGHTA and CDR2 as FQGNSA. This CDR3 has 13 residues. The germline V and J ends were trimmed by 5 bases and 1 base, with 8 bases remaining between them. The CDR3 spells CASSVDRNTEAFF. CDR3 nucleotide sequence: TGTGCCAGCAGCGTTGACAGGAACACTGAAGCTTTCTTT.

This clone was recorded a few times. The chain employs TRBV18 and TRBJ1-1, with D unresolved. The V end lost 1 base, the J end lost 8 bases, and 8 bases lay between the germline ends. The CDR3 contains 12 residues. Germline V lookup: CDR1 KGHSH, CDR2 LQKENI. The DNA of the CDR3 is TGTGCCAGCTCACCACTGGCTGGGGAAGCTTTCTTT. As protein: CASSPLAGEAFF.

This chain uses TRBV29-1 with TRBJ1-5; tentatively, D is TRBD1 (6 bases). The V gene lost 7 bases and the J gene lost 0 bases, with 10 bases spanning the gap. This CDR3 region has 13 residues. Germline-derived CDR1 and CDR2 are SQVTM and ANQGSEA. CDR3 amino acids: CSARGASNQPQHF. The CDR3 DNA sequence: TGCAGCGCGAGGGGGGCTAGCAATCAGCCCCAGCATTTT.

In DNA, the CDR3 is TGTGCCAGCAGCTCACTTGCGGGGACAGGGGTTACGCAGTATTTT. Translation: CASSSLAGTGVTQYF. The chain recombines TRBV11-3 with TRBJ2-3, with 10 bases matching TRBD1. The CDR3 has 15 amino acids. The V segment lost 4 bases and the J segment 8 bases; nucleotides outside the gene matches: 9. Looked up from germline, CDR1 is SGHNT and CDR2 is YENEEA.

The chain is built from TRBV18 and TRBJ1-4; 9 bases fit TRBD1. The CDR3 length is 14 residues. CDR1 is KGHSH, CDR2 LQKENI, per germline. V was clipped by 3 bases and J by 7 bases; unmatched bases: 3. The CDR3 protein is CASSPDRGTEKLFF. The CDR3 nucleotides read TGTGCCAGCTCACCGGACAGGGGAACTGAAAAACTGTTTTTT.

This clone showed up just a few times. The chain employs TRBV19 and TRBJ2-5; D possibly corresponds to TRBD2 (6 bases). Looked up from germline, CDR1 is LNHDA and CDR2 is SQIVND (reference sequence). With 5 bases removed from V and 5 bases from J, the gap between germline ends came to 15 bases. The length of the CDR3 is 14 residues. The CDR3 reads CASSDQQEGETQYF. The CDR3 region has the DNA TGTGCCAGTAGTGACCAGCAGGAGGGTGAGACCCAGTACTTC.